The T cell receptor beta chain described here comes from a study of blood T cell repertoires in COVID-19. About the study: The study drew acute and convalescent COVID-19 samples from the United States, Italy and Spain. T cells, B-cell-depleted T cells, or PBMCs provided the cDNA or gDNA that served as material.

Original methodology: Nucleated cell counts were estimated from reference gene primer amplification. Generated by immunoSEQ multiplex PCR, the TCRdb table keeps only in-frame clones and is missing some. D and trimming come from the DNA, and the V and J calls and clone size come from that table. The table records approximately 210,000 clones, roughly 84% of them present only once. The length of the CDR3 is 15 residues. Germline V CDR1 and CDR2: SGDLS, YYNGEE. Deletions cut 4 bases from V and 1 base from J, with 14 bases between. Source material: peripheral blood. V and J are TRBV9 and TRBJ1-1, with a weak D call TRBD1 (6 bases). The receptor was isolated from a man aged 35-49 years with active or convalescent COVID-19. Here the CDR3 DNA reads TGTGCCAGCAGCACAGCGGGGGCCCGGAACACTGAAGCTTTCTTT. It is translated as CASSTAGARNTEAFF.